A selection of T cell receptor beta chains follows, all from one sample in a study of blood T cell repertoires in COVID-19. Produced via immunoSEQ multiplex PCR; TCRdb's table is partial and in-frame only. The sample lists tens of thousands of clones, 80% to 90% seen once, with around 8% in the top ten. The sequenced sample was peripheral blood. Receptor source: a man aged 50 to 59 with acute or convalescent COVID-19. Both conserved end residues are part of each CDR3. Fields, in order: D gene, clone size, V gene, J gene, CDR3 protein, CDR3 DNA. D genes are given only for firm matches. Expanded clones get a size class; other rows say once, few or many, or leave the size out.

d_call: TRBD1
clone_size: .
v_call: TRBV5-8
j_call: TRBJ2-3
cdr3_aa: CASSFQDRVETDTQYF
cdr3_nt: TGTGCCAGCAGCTTCCAGGACAGGGTTGAAACAGATACGCAGTATTTT

d_call: .
clone_size: .
v_call: TRBV28
j_call: TRBJ1-2
cdr3_aa: CASISAGSYGYTF
cdr3_nt: TGTGCCAGCATCTCTGCCGGGAGCTATGGCTACACCTTC

d_call: .
clone_size: .
v_call: TRBV5-1
j_call: TRBJ1-5
cdr3_aa: CASSFQGGREPQHF
cdr3_nt: TGCGCCAGCAGCTTCCAGGGCGGGAGAGAGCCCCAGCATTTT

d_call: .
clone_size: .
v_call: TRBV2
j_call: TRBJ2-7
cdr3_aa: CASSPYYEQYF
cdr3_nt: TGTGCCAGCAGTCCGTACTACGAGCAGTACTTC

d_call: .
clone_size: .
v_call: TRBV24-1
j_call: TRBJ2-1
cdr3_aa: CATSPGDYKGNEQFF
cdr3_nt: TGTGCCACCAGTCCCGGAGATTACAAGGGGAATGAGCAGTTCTTC

d_call: TRBD2
clone_size: once
v_call: TRBV2
j_call: TRBJ2-1
cdr3_aa: CASSVETSGYNEQFF
cdr3_nt: TGTGCCAGCAGTGTGGAGACTAGCGGTTACAATGAGCAGTTCTTC

d_call: TRBD2
clone_size: .
v_call: TRBV9
j_call: TRBJ2-1
cdr3_aa: CASSEWRETDEQFF
cdr3_nt: TGTGCCAGCAGCGAGTGGCGGGAGACAGATGAGCAGTTCTTC

d_call: TRBD1
clone_size: .
v_call: TRBV2
j_call: TRBJ1-1
cdr3_aa: CASSEQGARNTEAFF
cdr3_nt: TGTGCCAGCAGTGAACAGGGGGCAAGGAACACTGAAGCTTTCTTT

d_call: TRBD1
clone_size: .
v_call: TRBV7-9
j_call: TRBJ2-1
cdr3_aa: CASSYPGQGNNEQFF
cdr3_nt: TGTGCCAGCAGCTACCCGGGACAGGGAAACAATGAGCAGTTCTTC

d_call: TRBD1
clone_size: .
v_call: TRBV7-2
j_call: TRBJ1-2
cdr3_aa: CASSPGTDYGYTF
cdr3_nt: TGTGCCAGCAGCCCTGGGACAGACTATGGCTACACCTTC

d_call: TRBD1
clone_size: .
v_call: TRBV5-1
j_call: TRBJ2-3
cdr3_aa: CASSSGQGLTTDTQYF
cdr3_nt: TGCGCCAGCAGCAGTGGACAGGGGCTGACCACAGATACGCAGTATTTT

d_call: TRBD1
clone_size: .
v_call: TRBV18
j_call: TRBJ2-2
cdr3_aa: CASSPTGPGQGHTGELFF
cdr3_nt: TGTGCCAGCTCGCCAACTGGACCGGGACAGGGCCACACCGGGGAGCTGTTTTTT

d_call: .
clone_size: .
v_call: TRBV5-1
j_call: TRBJ1-2
cdr3_aa: CASSPTNANYGYTF
cdr3_nt: TGCGCCAGCAGCCCGACAAACGCTAACTATGGCTACACCTTC

d_call: .
clone_size: .
v_call: TRBV5-1
j_call: TRBJ2-6
cdr3_aa: CASSLTGTLHSGANVLTF
cdr3_nt: TGCGCCAGCAGCTTGACCGGGACATTACACTCTGGGGCCAACGTCCTGACTTTC

d_call: .
clone_size: .
v_call: TRBV5-6
j_call: TRBJ1-4
cdr3_aa: CASSSGKWEKLFF
cdr3_nt: TGTGCCAGCAGCTCGGGGAAGTGGGAAAAACTGTTTTTT

d_call: .
clone_size: .
v_call: TRBV6-2/TRBV6-3
j_call: TRBJ1-2
cdr3_aa: CASSWAGQQYGYTF
cdr3_nt: TGTGCCAGCAGTTGGGCAGGTCAACAGTATGGCTACACCTTC

d_call: TRBD1
clone_size: .
v_call: TRBV5-1
j_call: TRBJ1-3
cdr3_aa: CASSLNRGSGNTIYF
cdr3_nt: TGCGCCAGCAGCTTAAACAGGGGCTCTGGAAACACCATATATTTT

d_call: TRBD1
clone_size: few
v_call: TRBV4-3
j_call: TRBJ2-7
cdr3_aa: CASSPGTGDYEQYF
cdr3_nt: TGCGCCAGCAGCCCAGGGACAGGGGACTACGAGCAGTACTTC

d_call: TRBD1
clone_size: .
v_call: TRBV19
j_call: TRBJ1-1
cdr3_aa: CASSHPGQMNTEAFF
cdr3_nt: TGTGCCAGTAGTCATCCGGGACAGATGAACACTGAAGCTTTCTTT

d_call: .
clone_size: .
v_call: TRBV11-3
j_call: TRBJ1-2
cdr3_aa: CASSARPCGYTF
cdr3_nt: TGTGCCAGCAGCGCGCGCCCCTGTGGCTACACCTTC

d_call: .
clone_size: medium-sized
v_call: TRBV9
j_call: TRBJ2-1
cdr3_aa: CASSVEAGGASDEQFF
cdr3_nt: TGTGCCAGCAGCGTAGAGGCTGGTGGGGCCTCGGATGAGCAGTTCTTC

d_call: .
clone_size: .
v_call: TRBV2
j_call: TRBJ2-2
cdr3_aa: CASRKTVNTGELFF
cdr3_nt: TGTGCCAGCAGGAAGACAGTGAACACCGGGGAGCTGTTTTTT

d_call: .
clone_size: .
v_call: TRBV11-2
j_call: TRBJ1-1
cdr3_aa: CASSLGAGLNTEAFF
cdr3_nt: TGTGCCAGCAGCTTAGGGGCAGGGTTGAACACTGAAGCTTTCTTT

d_call: TRBD1
clone_size: .
v_call: TRBV5-6
j_call: TRBJ1-2
cdr3_aa: CASSLTGANYGYTF
cdr3_nt: TGTGCCAGCAGCTTGACAGGGGCTAACTATGGCTACACCTTC

d_call: .
clone_size: once
v_call: TRBV29-1
j_call: TRBJ1-2
cdr3_aa: CSVSESYGYTF
cdr3_nt: TGCAGCGTTTCGGAGTCCTATGGCTACACCTTC

d_call: TRBD2
clone_size: .
v_call: TRBV24-1
j_call: TRBJ2-1
cdr3_aa: CATSDPGTTHSYNEQFF
cdr3_nt: TGTGCCACCAGTGACCCCGGGACTACCCATTCCTACAATGAGCAGTTCTTC

d_call: TRBD1
clone_size: .
v_call: TRBV7-7
j_call: TRBJ2-1
cdr3_aa: CASSRGQGLGFEQFF
cdr3_nt: TGTGCCAGCAGTCGTGGACAGGGGTTGGGTTTTGAGCAGTTCTTC

d_call: .
clone_size: .
v_call: TRBV6-5
j_call: TRBJ1-2
cdr3_aa: CASSQRDNYGYTF
cdr3_nt: TGTGCCAGCAGTCAGCGGGATAACTATGGCTACACCTTC

d_call: .
clone_size: .
v_call: TRBV4-1
j_call: TRBJ2-3
cdr3_aa: CASSQEGTGDVDTQYF
cdr3_nt: TGCGCCAGCAGCCAAGAGGGAACAGGAGACGTAGATACGCAGTATTTT

d_call: .
clone_size: .
v_call: TRBV15
j_call: TRBJ1-3
cdr3_aa: CATSRDEAGNTIYF
cdr3_nt: TGTGCCACCAGCAGAGATGAGGCCGGAAACACCATATATTTT

d_call: .
clone_size: .
v_call: TRBV27
j_call: TRBJ2-7
cdr3_aa: CASSLSKSGYYEQYF
cdr3_nt: TGTGCCAGCAGTCTCTCGAAGAGCGGATACTACGAGCAGTACTTC

d_call: .
clone_size: .
v_call: TRBV2
j_call: TRBJ2-3
cdr3_aa: CASTRWEGRADTQYF
cdr3_nt: TGTGCCAGCACCCGATGGGAAGGGCGGGCAGATACGCAGTATTTT

d_call: .
clone_size: once
v_call: TRBV15
j_call: TRBJ2-5
cdr3_aa: CATSRVRGRRGETQYF
cdr3_nt: TGTGCCACCAGCAGAGTCCGGGGAAGGAGGGGAGAGACCCAGTACTTC

d_call: .
clone_size: .
v_call: TRBV11-3
j_call: TRBJ2-3
cdr3_aa: CASSQGQGADTQYF
cdr3_nt: TGTGCCAGCAGCCAAGGTCAGGGCGCAGATACGCAGTATTTT

d_call: TRBD2
clone_size: .
v_call: TRBV15
j_call: TRBJ2-2
cdr3_aa: CATTPGLAVHTGELFF
cdr3_nt: TGTGCCACCACCCCGGGACTAGCGGTTCACACCGGGGAGCTGTTTTTT

d_call: .
clone_size: few
v_call: TRBV25-1
j_call: TRBJ2-7
cdr3_aa: CASSESSYEQYF
cdr3_nt: TGTGCCAGCAGTGAATCCAGTTACGAGCAGTACTTC

d_call: .
clone_size: .
v_call: TRBV6-5
j_call: TRBJ1-2
cdr3_aa: CASSSRSGTYYGYTF
cdr3_nt: TGTGCCAGCAGTTCACGATCGGGGACATACTATGGCTACACCTTC

d_call: TRBD2
clone_size: .
v_call: TRBV30
j_call: TRBJ2-7
cdr3_aa: CAWTMTGTSGIGQYF
cdr3_nt: TGTGCCTGGACCATGACCGGGACTAGCGGGATCGGGCAGTACTTC

d_call: TRBD1
clone_size: .
v_call: TRBV25-1
j_call: TRBJ2-1
cdr3_aa: CASSDSGGLKFTYNEQFF
cdr3_nt: TGTGCCAGCAGTGATTCAGGGGGCCTCAAGTTTACCTACAATGAGCAGTTCTTC

d_call: .
clone_size: .
v_call: TRBV2
j_call: TRBJ2-7
cdr3_aa: CASTLERGLYEQYF
cdr3_nt: TGTGCCAGCACTCTGGAGAGAGGCCTCTACGAGCAGTACTTC

d_call: .
clone_size: .
v_call: TRBV7-3
j_call: TRBJ2-3
cdr3_aa: CASSLQGTSTDTQYF
cdr3_nt: TGTGCCAGCAGCTTACAGGGGACAAGCACAGATACGCAGTATTTT

d_call: TRBD2
clone_size: .
v_call: TRBV7-2
j_call: TRBJ2-3
cdr3_aa: CASSLLGGDTDTQYF
cdr3_nt: TGTGCCAGCAGCTTACTTGGGGGGGACACAGATACGCAGTATTTT

d_call: .
clone_size: .
v_call: TRBV5-4
j_call: TRBJ1-1
cdr3_aa: CASSLEQMNTEAFF
cdr3_nt: TGTGCCAGCAGCTTGGAACAGATGAACACTGAAGCTTTCTTT

d_call: .
clone_size: .
v_call: TRBV21-1
j_call: TRBJ1-1
cdr3_aa: CASSKWGDRGQTEAFF
cdr3_nt: TGTGCCAGCAGCAAATGGGGGGACAGGGGGCAAACTGAAGCTTTCTTT

d_call: .
clone_size: .
v_call: TRBV7-8
j_call: TRBJ2-7
cdr3_aa: CASSREGRESYEQYF
cdr3_nt: TGTGCCAGCAGCCGAGAGGGCAGGGAATCCTACGAGCAGTACTTC

d_call: TRBD2
clone_size: .
v_call: TRBV4-3
j_call: TRBJ2-2
cdr3_aa: CASSQDRGAGELFF
cdr3_nt: TGCGCCAGCAGCCAAGATCGGGGGGCCGGGGAGCTGTTTTTT

d_call: TRBD1
clone_size: .
v_call: TRBV5-4
j_call: TRBJ1-3
cdr3_aa: CASSPTGTGGSSGNTIYF
cdr3_nt: TGTGCCAGCAGCCCCACTGGGACAGGGGGCAGCTCTGGAAACACCATATATTTT

d_call: TRBD1
clone_size: .
v_call: TRBV19
j_call: TRBJ2-2
cdr3_aa: CASSKRTGDILAGELFF
cdr3_nt: TGTGCCAGTAGTAAGAGGACAGGGGATATTCTCGCCGGGGAGCTGTTTTTT

d_call: TRBD2
clone_size: .
v_call: TRBV11-3
j_call: TRBJ2-2
cdr3_aa: CASSRTSGGGDTGELFF
cdr3_nt: TGTGCCAGCAGCCGTACTAGCGGGGGCGGAGATACCGGGGAGCTGTTTTTT

d_call: .
clone_size: .
v_call: TRBV28
j_call: TRBJ1-1
cdr3_aa: CASPPPAGVNTEAFF
cdr3_nt: TGTGCCAGCCCCCCACCGGCAGGGGTGAACACTGAAGCTTTCTTT

d_call: .
clone_size: .
v_call: TRBV19
j_call: TRBJ2-7
cdr3_aa: CASTPQGSHEQYF
cdr3_nt: TGTGCCAGTACCCCGCAGGGCTCCCACGAGCAGTACTTC